The present T cell receptor beta chain was sequenced within a study of shared clonotypes between healthy human individuals (dated by TCRdb to the early 2020s). For the wider study: Two women and a few men aged 18 to 49 years were included in the cohort. For each donor, CD4 naive and CD4 memory were each given three plates, CD8 naive was given two plates, and CD8 memory was given one plate. To estimate repertoire size and how much clonotype sharing occurs between individuals, the study deeply sequenced the blood TCR repertoires of several healthy adults. To increase sequencing depth and limit assay-specific biases, TCR repertoire library preparation and sequencing were carried out by different laboratories using diverse techniques. Each donor's leukapheresis produced roughly between roughly 0.85 and 9.5 billion PBMCs. Overall results and qualifications from the work: Pairwise subsampling indicated that sequencing depth was expected to affect the degree of clonotype sharing among donors. Clonotypes shared by all four sorted-subset donors showed higher generation probabilities than non-shared clonotypes. Only blood was sampled, and tissue TCR repertoires likely differ from those in blood. Approximately 4.8% of naive CD4, more than 3% of naive CD8, approximately 2% of memory CD4, and around 0.42% of memory CD8 clonotypes were shared across several donors. Incomplete sequencing was indicated by rarefaction of sorted-subset datasets, despite the large sequencing depth. Naive subsets generally had larger estimated clonotype richness than memory subsets did. Because the study included a small number of donors, the genetic and exposure-history diversity represented was limited.

The germline V gene gives CDR1 as ENHRY and CDR2 as SYGVKD. From cysteine to phenylalanine, the CDR3 is 16 amino acids long. Only the CDR3 portion is preserved as DNA: 48 bases, with reading frame beginning at the first base. V was cut back by 10 bases and J by 0 bases, leaving a gap of 19 bases between them. The donors were healthy, HIV-negative adults who had no recently reported acute infections or vaccinations. Every donor was a Caucasian adult residing in Nashville, Tennessee, USA. CD4+ T cells were enriched through magnetic negative selection, after which naive cells were positively selected on CD45RA and the remaining negative fraction served as the memory subset. After blood collection by leukapheresis, PBMCs were isolated using Ficoll-Histopaque density gradient centrifugation and then cryopreserved in the vapor phase of liquid nitrogen. Purity and quantity of every magnetically sorted T cell population were checked by analytical flow cytometry. Each sorted fraction had its genomic DNA isolated and then quantified by UV absorbance on a Nanodrop 2000c.

Using the deep immunoSEQ assay, multiplex PCR amplified TCR CDR3 regions from genomic DNA. Extracted genomic DNA from each cell subset was spread evenly across all wells of several immunoSEQ 96-well plates, with each plate serving as a replicate. Each replicate PCR for sorted subsets received about 180 ng genomic DNA, equal to about 30,000 T cell genomes. Purified libraries were quantified with a Qubit 3.0 fluorometer, sized on a Bioanalyzer 2100, and re-quantified with the KAPA Library Quantification kit. Each immunoSEQ 96-well plate was sequenced on its own single-read 150-cycle Illumina NextSeq 550 flow cell. As for the original processing: The immunoSEQ output contained only junctional sequences without quality scores, so filtering could not match that applied to full-length reads. To assign V/J genes and CDR3, sequences were annotated using PyIR, a Python wrapper for IgBLAST v1.9, with IMGT germline references. Reads were removed for weak V/J assignments (E-value above 1e-6), missing CDR3, stop codons, out-of-frame junctions, or ambiguous translated residues. A V3J clonotype was defined by an identical inferred V gene, J gene, and CDR3 amino acid sequence. Percentage overlap between repertoires was calculated by dividing the number of shared unique clonotypes by the size of the smaller repertoire. Repertoire richness was assessed with RTK rarefaction, the Chao1 estimator, and Recon v2.1 estimates of unobserved clonotypes. Generation probabilities were computed with OLGA for all TCRbeta clonotypes obtained by the gDNA method from a few donors. TCRdb carries this immuneACCESS record with in-frame sequences only. Its versions omit some clonotypes, under half of them owing to an unresolved V gene in the studies checked, with the rest unexplained. V and J calls plus clone size are reproduced from that table; the DNA served to infer D and trimming. Counted in this sample were about 190,000 clones; about 68% of them appeared once. More than 9% of the sample lies in the top ten.

To note about this clone: Its antigen is still unknown. Qualities for individual bases were not recorded, and no much larger clone is one base off.

The TCR was taken from a man aged 30-40 years in good health. The rearrangement joined TRBV10-3 to TRBJ1-5; a weak D assignment points to TRBD1 (5 bases agree). Material for sequencing was memory CD4+ T cells sorted from blood. The intended sense of this specimen's cell subset or site label: CD45RA-negative fraction. The nucleotide sequence is TGTGCCACCCGTCCGGGGGGGGTTGATAGCAATCAGCCCCAGCATTTT. It specifies CATRPGGVDSNQPQHF.